These T cell receptor beta chains were read from a single sample in a study of regulatory T cells in long-lasting Graves disease. TCRdb re-called the multiplex PCR reads through MiXCR, storing one row per CDR3 protein. Of more than 450,000 distinct CDR3 sequences listed, roughly 17% are singletons. These same data were also listed under a study on T cells in Graves' hyperthyroidism and ophthalmopathy.

Specimen: peripheral blood mononuclear cells (PBMCs), collected at new diagnosis, from a patient treated with antithyroid drugs. These receptors originate from a man in his forties or fifties with Graves disease. The CDR3 runs from the conserved cysteine through the conserved F or W. A D gene is named only where the DNA matches it firmly. Only part of the rows carry a size: once, few, many, or a class if the clone is expanded.

TRBD2 many TRBJ2-3 TRBV5-6 TGTGCCAGCAGCGCGTCCGGGACTAGCGGCACAGATACGCAGTATTTT CASSASGTSGTDTQYF
TRBD2 many TRBJ2-1 TRBV20-1 TGCAGTGCTACACCCATTAGCGGGAGAGGGACCTACAATGAGCAGTTCTTC CSATPISGRGTYNEQFF
NA many TRBJ1-5 TRBV28 TGTGCCAGCAGTTTCCTATCCTCCGTAGGGCCCCAGCATTTT CASSFLSSVGPQHF
NA many TRBJ2-2 TRBV10-1 TGCGCCAGCAAGCCGACCCGGACCGGGGAGCTGTTTTTT CASKPTRTGELFF
NA NA TRBJ2-7 TRBV20-1 TGCAGTGCTAGTTTTCGCACCGAGCAGTACTTC CSASFRTEQYF
NA few TRBJ1-2 TRBV19 TGTGCCAGTAGTTCCTCCGGGAAACATGGCTACACCTTC CASSSSGKHGYTF
NA NA TRBJ2-7 TRBV28 TGTGCCAGCAACAGGTGGGCGCACGAGCAGTACTTC CASNRWAHEQYF
NA many TRBJ1-2 TRBV12-3/TRBV12-4 TGTGCCAGCAGTCCTCAACAGGGCCCTAATCGGGGCTACACCTTC CASSPQQGPNRGYTF
NA many TRBJ2-7 TRBV28 TGTGCCAGCACCTCCCTTGGACTCTACGAGCAGTACTTC CASTSLGLYEQYF
NA NA TRBJ1-3 TRBV28 TGTGCCAGCAGTTTCTACCTCGGCCCCTCCGCTGGAAACACCATATATTTT CASSFYLGPSAGNTIYF
TRBD1 many TRBJ1-1 TRBV12-3/TRBV12-4 TGTGCCAGCAGTAATTTAACTGGGACAGGGAGTAGGAACACTGAAGCTTTCTTT CASSNLTGTGSRNTEAFF
NA NA TRBJ2-1 TRBV5-1 TGTGCCAGCAGCTTAACAGGGCGCAATGAGCAGTTCTTC CASSLTGRNEQFF
TRBD1 few TRBJ2-7 TRBV7-4 TGTGCCAGCAGTCGGACAGGGGGCAGCGAGCAGTACTTC CASSRTGGSEQYF
TRBD2 many TRBJ2-1 TRBV29-1 TGCAGCGTTGAAACCCTAGCGGGAACTGAGCAGTTCTTC CSVETLAGTEQFF
NA many TRBJ1-2 TRBV3-1 TGTGCCAGCAGCCAAGGGGCCCCAGGTCTCAACTATGGCTACACCTTC CASSQGAPGLNYGYTF
NA few TRBJ2-4 TRBV18 TGTGCCAGCTCACCACTCCCTGGGGGATCGGCCAAAAACATTCAGTACTTC CASSPLPGGSAKNIQYF
NA once TRBJ1-4 TRBV6-1 TGTGCCAGCAGCAGAGGCTTTTTGCAGGGACTGTTTTTT CASSRGFLQGLFF
NA many TRBJ2-7 TRBV3-1 TGTGCCAGCAGCCAAACGCGATCCTACGAGCAGTACTTC CASSQTRSYEQYF
NA NA TRBJ1-4 TRBV28 TGTGCCAGCAGTGTCGCGGGGGTCCATGAAAAACTGTTTTTT CASSVAGVHEKLFF
NA many TRBJ2-7 TRBV7-9 TGTGCCAGCAGTTCTAATACGGGACGGAGCTCCTACGAGCAGTACTTC CASSSNTGRSSYEQYF
NA few TRBJ2-1 TRBV28 TGTGCCAGTGTTACCTACAATGGGCAGTTCTTC CASVTYNGQFF
NA NA TRBJ2-2 TRBV2 TGTGCCAGCAGTGACCTCCCGTCGAACGGGGAGCTGTTTTTT CASSDLPSNGELFF
NA many TRBJ2-7 TRBV20-1 TGCAGTGCTAGGGCTCAGAGCGGAGCGTTCTACGAGCAGTACTTC CSARAQSGAFYEQYF
TRBD1 many TRBJ2-7 TRBV30 TGTGCCTGGAGTGTGGGACAGCTTTCCTACGAGCAGTACTTC CAWSVGQLSYEQYF
NA many TRBJ1-2 TRBV28 TGTGCCAGCTTTGGGTCCTATGGCTACACCTTC CASFGSYGYTF
TRBD1 many TRBJ1-2 TRBV6-1 TGTGCCAGCAGGGGCACCTGGACAGGGGGTTTAAACTATGGCTACACCTTC CASRGTWTGGLNYGYTF
TRBD1 many TRBJ1-5 TRBV5-1 TGCGCCAGCAGTTATGGACAGGGGAATCAGCCCCAGCATTTT CASSYGQGNQPQHF
NA many TRBJ2-2 TRBV28 TGTGCCAGCAGTATGGACTGGGCCGGGGAGCTGTTTTTT CASSMDWAGELFF
NA few TRBJ2-1 TRBV6-1 TGTGCCAGCAGAGGACCGGGAGAGCAGTTCTTC CASRGPGEQFF
TRBD2 NA TRBJ2-7 TRBV19 TGTGCCAGTAGTATGGGACTAGCTTACGAGCAGTACTTC CASSMGLAYEQYF